A selection of T cell receptor beta chains follows, all from one sample in a study of blood T cell repertoires in COVID-19. Sequencing was performed with immunoSEQ multiplex PCR; in TCRdb, only in-frame clones are kept and a portion is missing. This sample has about 78,000 clones, with 77% found just once. The sample was peripheral blood. The receptors shown here come from a human donor in a cohort sampled during active COVID-19. CDR3s include the opening cysteine and the closing phenylalanine or tryptophan. The order of the fields is clone size, V gene, D gene, J gene, CDR3 length, CDR3 protein, CDR3 DNA. The D gene is left open where the match is weak. Part of the rows lack a size; the others show once, few, many or a class for expanded clones.

>-|TRBV9|-|TRBJ2-7|15
CASSVGPGQTNEQYF
TGTGCCAGCAGCGTTGGGCCAGGGCAGACCAACGAGCAGTACTTC
>-|TRBV28|TRBD2|TRBJ2-7|15
CASSRLAGGPYEQYF
TGTGCCAGCAGTCGACTAGCGGGGGGGCCTTACGAGCAGTACTTC
>-|TRBV9|TRBD1|TRBJ1-4|13
CASSDRGNEKLFF
TGTGCCAGCAGCGACAGGGGTAATGAAAAACTGTTTTTT
>-|TRBV30|TRBD1|TRBJ1-2|11
CAWANRGGYTF
TGTGCCTGGGCTAACAGGGGCGGCTACACCTTC
>few|TRBV2|TRBD1|TRBJ1-1|14
CASRDRVVNTEAFF
TGTGCCAGCAGAGACAGGGTGGTGAACACTGAAGCTTTCTTT
>-|TRBV5-8|-|TRBJ2-3|16
CASSLGRGSSTDTQYF
TGTGCCAGCAGCTTGGGGCGGGGATCTAGCACAGATACGCAGTATTTT
>-|TRBV28|-|TRBJ1-5|16
CASSLVSGVGNQPQHF
TGTGCCAGCAGTTTAGTATCCGGGGTGGGAAATCAGCCCCAGCATTTT
>-|TRBV6-5|-|TRBJ2-7|15
CASSRQRTSSYEQYF
TGTGCCAGCAGTCGACAGAGGACGAGCTCCTACGAGCAGTACTTC
>once|TRBV19|TRBD1|TRBJ1-1|15
CASSIPQGTSTEAFF
TGTGCCAGTAGTATACCACAGGGGACGAGCACTGAAGCTTTCTTT
>-|TRBV28|TRBD2|TRBJ2-5|14
CASSFTSEQETQYF
TGTGCCAGCAGTTTCACTAGCGAACAAGAGACCCAGTACTTC
>-|TRBV3-1/TRBV3-2|TRBD1|TRBJ1-4|15
CASSYPTGGNEKLFF
TGTGCCAGCAGCTACCCGACAGGGGGTAATGAAAAACTGTTTTTT
>-|TRBV9|TRBD2|TRBJ2-5|15
CASSANSGGRETQYF
TGTGCCAGCAGCGCCAACAGCGGGGGGCGGGAGACCCAGTACTTC
>-|TRBV15|-|TRBJ2-3|15
CATSRDSGGADTQYF
TGTGCCACCAGCAGAGATTCGGGGGGCGCAGATACGCAGTATTTT
>-|TRBV28|TRBD1|TRBJ1-6|16
CASSLEGGQGWSPLHF
TGTGCCAGCAGTTTAGAGGGGGGACAGGGGTGGTCACCCCTCCACTTT
>-|TRBV27|-|TRBJ2-3|11
CASPFTDTQYF
TGTGCCAGCCCCTTCACAGATACGCAGTATTTT
>few|TRBV10-2|-|TRBJ2-7|13
CASSVGGSYEQYF
TGCGCCAGCAGTGTTGGCGGATCCTACGAGCAGTACTTC
>-|TRBV3-1/TRBV3-2|TRBD2|TRBJ2-3|14
CASRSGGATDTQYF
TGTGCCAGCCGAAGCGGGGGGGCCACAGATACGCAGTATTTT
>-|TRBV7-9|TRBD1|TRBJ2-3|14
CASTRQGSTDTQYF
TGTGCCAGCACCCGACAGGGTAGCACAGATACGCAGTATTTT
>-|TRBV4-1|-|TRBJ2-7|15
CASSRGQVSTYEQYF
TGCGCCAGCAGCCGGGGGCAGGTTTCCACCTACGAGCAGTACTTC
>-|TRBV11-2|-|TRBJ1-2|17
CASSSPPGDLTNYGYTF
TGTGCCAGCAGCTCCCCGCCCGGAGATCTTACTAACTATGGCTACACCTTC
>-|TRBV5-1|TRBD2|TRBJ2-7|16
CASSLASSGGAPEQYF
TGCGCCAGCAGCTTGGCCAGCAGCGGGGGGGCGCCCGAGCAGTACTTC
>-|TRBV20-1|-|TRBJ2-5|14
CSASPGTQEETQYF
TGCAGTGCTAGTCCGGGAACCCAAGAAGAGACCCAGTACTTC
>few|TRBV5-1|TRBD1|TRBJ1-2|13
CASSSSTGGGYTF
TGCGCCAGCAGCTCCTCGACAGGGGGAGGCTACACCTTC
>-|TRBV2|-|TRBJ2-7|15
CASRQNRASSYEQYF
TGTGCCAGCAGACAAAACAGGGCGAGCTCCTACGAGCAGTACTTC
>-|TRBV12-5|-|TRBJ1-2|17
CASGLVPPRTDLDGYTF
TGTGCTAGTGGTTTGGTACCTCCCCGGACAGACCTCGATGGCTACACCTTC
>once|TRBV18|TRBD2|TRBJ2-3|16
CASSPQAGGPGDTQYF
TGTGCCAGCTCACCACAAGCGGGGGGGCCAGGAGATACGCAGTATTTT
>-|TRBV2|TRBD1|TRBJ1-2|14
CASSWDRARAGYTF
TGTGCCAGCAGCTGGGACAGGGCTCGAGCTGGCTACACCTTC
>-|TRBV4-2|TRBD2|TRBJ2-2|19
CASSQDTLAGAPETGELFF
TGTGCCAGCAGCCAAGATACGCTAGCGGGGGCCCCCGAGACCGGGGAGCTGTTTTTT
>-|TRBV7-6|-|TRBJ1-2|12
CASSVGGLGYTF
TGTGCCAGCAGCGTAGGAGGGCTCGGCTACACCTTC
>-|TRBV5-1|-|TRBJ1-1|14
CASSLAGSRREAFF
TGCGCCAGCAGCTTGGCCGGGTCCCGGAGGGAAGCTTTCTTT
>many|TRBV19|TRBD1|TRBJ1-1|15
CASSKAGQGRSEAFF
TGTGCCAGTAGTAAGGCGGGACAGGGGAGGTCTGAAGCTTTCTTT
>-|TRBV5-1|TRBD1|TRBJ2-5|15
CASSSGGTGVETQYF
TGCGCCAGCAGCTCGGGCGGGACAGGGGTAGAGACCCAGTACTTC
>-|TRBV13|-|TRBJ1-4|15
CASSYRTGVGEKLFF
TGTGCCAGCAGCTACCGAACGGGGGTCGGTGAAAAACTGTTTTTT
>-|TRBV28|TRBD1|TRBJ1-2|17
CASSSAQGADLNYGYTF
TGTGCCAGCAGTTCCGCACAGGGGGCGGACCTTAACTATGGCTACACCTTC
>-|TRBV7-8|-|TRBJ2-7|13
CASSETEKSEQYF
TGTGCCAGCAGCGAAACAGAGAAATCCGAGCAGTACTTC
>-|TRBV15|-|TRBJ2-2|15
CATANGVENTGELFF
TGTGCCACAGCGAACGGGGTTGAGAACACCGGGGAGCTGTTTTTT
>-|TRBV5-4|-|TRBJ1-1|15
CASIERGGPGTEAFF
TGTGCCAGCATCGAGAGAGGGGGTCCCGGCACTGAAGCTTTCTTT
>-|TRBV6-5|-|TRBJ2-7|15
CASSYYGHGPYEQYF
TGTGCCAGCAGTTACTATGGACACGGTCCCTACGAGCAGTACTTC
>-|TRBV7-2|-|TRBJ1-4|18
CASSLGLRGVTTNEKLFF
TGTGCCAGCAGCTTAGGCCTTCGGGGGGTTACAACTAATGAAAAACTGTTTTTT
>-|TRBV30|-|TRBJ2-7|13
CAWAQGRLLEQYF
TGTGCCTGGGCACAGGGAAGGCTCCTCGAGCAGTACTTC
>-|TRBV5-1|TRBD1|TRBJ2-7|15
CASSLGDRERHEQYF
TGCGCCAGCAGCTTGGGGGACAGGGAGAGGCACGAGCAGTACTTC
>-|TRBV7-8|TRBD2|TRBJ2-7|15
CASRRGGGEATSQYF
TGTGCCAGCAGGCGCGGGGGAGGAGAAGCTACGAGCCAGTACTTC
>-|TRBV5-1|TRBD1|TRBJ2-1|15
CASSPPGQGADEQFF
TGCGCCAGCAGCCCTCCGGGACAGGGGGCTGATGAGCAGTTCTTC
>few|TRBV6-5|TRBD1|TRBJ1-6|14
CASRPDRGFSPLHF
TGTGCCAGCAGACCCGACAGGGGGTTCTCACCCCTCCACTTT
>-|TRBV18|-|TRBJ2-1|15
CASSPRESSYNEQFF
TGTGCCAGCTCACCCAGGGAAAGCTCCTACAATGAGCAGTTCTTC
>few|TRBV12-5|TRBD1|TRBJ1-6|12
CASGEGAYPPHF
TGTGCTAGTGGCGAGGGGGCATACCCCCCCCACTTT
>-|TRBV5-5|-|TRBJ1-4|17
CASSLSPSGGSNEKLFF
TGTGCCAGCAGCTTGTCGCCCAGCGGGGGGTCTAATGAAAAACTGTTTTTT
>-|TRBV7-2|-|TRBJ2-5|16
CASSYLGSALRETQYF
TGTGCCAGCAGCTATCTGGGCTCGGCGCTGAGAGAGACCCAGTACTTC
>-|TRBV3-1/TRBV3-2|TRBD1|TRBJ1-2|15
CASSHWGRGYHGYTF
TGTGCCAGCAGCCATTGGGGCAGGGGGTATCATGGCTACACCTTC
>few|TRBV2|-|TRBJ1-5|14
CASSEYGGDQPQHF
TGTGCCAGCAGTGAATATGGAGGTGATCAGCCCCAGCATTTT
>few|TRBV6-6|TRBD1|TRBJ2-5|14
CASSLNRGGETQYF
TGTGCCAGCAGTTTAAACAGGGGCGGAGAGACCCAGTACTTC
>-|TRBV9|TRBD2|TRBJ2-2|16
CASSAFGGGAVGELFF
TGTGCCAGCAGCGCGTTCGGCGGGGGGGCCGTCGGGGAGCTGTTTTTT
>few|TRBV21-1|-|TRBJ2-5|21
CASSSAPKTGAEGKRQETQYF
TGTGCCAGCAGCAGCGCCCCCAAGACAGGAGCTGAAGGAAAGAGACAAGAGACCCAGTACTTC
>-|TRBV9|-|TRBJ2-7|14
CASSVGGLGYEQYF
TGTGCCAGCAGCGTAGGGGGACTGGGGTACGAGCAGTACTTC
>-|TRBV15|-|TRBJ1-2|15
CATSRETWGRDGYTF
TGTGCCACCAGCAGAGAGACGTGGGGGCGAGATGGCTACACCTTC